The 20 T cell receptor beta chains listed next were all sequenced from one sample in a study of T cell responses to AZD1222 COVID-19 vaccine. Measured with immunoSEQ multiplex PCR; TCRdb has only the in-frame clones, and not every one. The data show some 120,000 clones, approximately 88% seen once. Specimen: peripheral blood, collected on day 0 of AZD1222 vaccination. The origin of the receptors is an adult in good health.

CDR3 in amino acids: CASSPTGGSYNEQFF. CDR3 in DNA: TGTGCCAGCAGCCCTACAGGGGGGTCCTACAATGAGCAGTTCTTC. The chain links TRBV7-3 to TRBJ2-1, with 8 bases identical to TRBD1. The CDR3 loop spans 15 amino acids. Germline V CDR1 and CDR2: SGHTA, FQGTGA. Unmatched junction bases numbered 4, after V lost 5 bases and J lost 1 base.

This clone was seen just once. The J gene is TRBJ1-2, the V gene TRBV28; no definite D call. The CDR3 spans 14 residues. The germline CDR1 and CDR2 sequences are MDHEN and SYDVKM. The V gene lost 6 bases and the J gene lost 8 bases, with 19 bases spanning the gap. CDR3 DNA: TGTGCCAGCAGACCCGTGGACGGGCTGGTGGGCTACACCTTC. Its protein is CASRPVDGLVGYTF.

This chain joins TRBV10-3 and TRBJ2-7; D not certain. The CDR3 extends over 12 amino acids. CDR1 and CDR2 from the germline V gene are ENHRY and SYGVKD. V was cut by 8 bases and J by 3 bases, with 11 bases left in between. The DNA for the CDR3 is TGTGCCATCCTCCCCAAAAGCTACGAGCAGTACTTC. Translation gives CAILPKSYEQYF.

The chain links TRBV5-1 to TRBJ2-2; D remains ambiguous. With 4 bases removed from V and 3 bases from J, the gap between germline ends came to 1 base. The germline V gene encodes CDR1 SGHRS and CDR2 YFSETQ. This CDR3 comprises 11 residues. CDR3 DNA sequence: TGCGCCAGCAGCGACACCGGGGAGCTGTTTTTT. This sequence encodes CASSDTGELFF.

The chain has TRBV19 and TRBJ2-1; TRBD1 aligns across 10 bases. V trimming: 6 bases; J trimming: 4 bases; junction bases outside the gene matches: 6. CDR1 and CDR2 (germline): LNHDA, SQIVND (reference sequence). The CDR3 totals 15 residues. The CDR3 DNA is TGTGCCAGTAGCTACGGGACAGGGGTTTACAATGAGCAGTTCTTC. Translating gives CASSYGTGVYNEQFF.

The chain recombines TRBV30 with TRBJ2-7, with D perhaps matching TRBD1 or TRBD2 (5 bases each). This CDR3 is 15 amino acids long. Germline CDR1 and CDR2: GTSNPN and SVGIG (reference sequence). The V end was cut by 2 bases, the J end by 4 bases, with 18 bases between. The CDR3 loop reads CAWSTGTPSRYEQYF. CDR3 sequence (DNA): TGTGCCTGGAGTACCGGGACGCCCTCCCGGTACGAGCAGTACTTC.

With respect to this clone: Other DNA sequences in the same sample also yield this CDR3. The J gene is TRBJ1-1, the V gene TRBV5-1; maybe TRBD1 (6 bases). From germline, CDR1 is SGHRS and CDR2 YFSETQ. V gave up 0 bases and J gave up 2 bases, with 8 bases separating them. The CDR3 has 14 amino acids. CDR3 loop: CASSLGTANTEAFF. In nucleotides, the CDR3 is TGCGCCAGCAGCTTGGGGACAGCCAACACTGAAGCTTTCTTT.

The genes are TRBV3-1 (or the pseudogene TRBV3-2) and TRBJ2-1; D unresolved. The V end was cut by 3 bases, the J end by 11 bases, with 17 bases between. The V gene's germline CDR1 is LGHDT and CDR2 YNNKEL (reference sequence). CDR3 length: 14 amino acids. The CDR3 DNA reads TGTGCCAGCAGCCAGGGAAGGGTTCGGGCAAAGCAGTTCTTC. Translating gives CASSQGRVRAKQFF.

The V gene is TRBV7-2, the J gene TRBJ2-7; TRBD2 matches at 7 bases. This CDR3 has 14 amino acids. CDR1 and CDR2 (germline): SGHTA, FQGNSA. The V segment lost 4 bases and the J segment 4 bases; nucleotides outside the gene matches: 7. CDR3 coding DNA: TGTGCCAGCAGCTCGGGGACTATATCTTACGAGCAGTACTTC. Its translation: CASSSGTISYEQYF.

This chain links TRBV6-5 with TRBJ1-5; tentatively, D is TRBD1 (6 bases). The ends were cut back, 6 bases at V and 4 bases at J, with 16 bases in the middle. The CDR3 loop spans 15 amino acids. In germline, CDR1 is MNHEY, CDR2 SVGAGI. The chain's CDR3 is CASRLEGGGNQPQHF. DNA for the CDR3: TGTGCCAGCAGGCTAGAGGGAGGGGGGAATCAGCCCCAGCATTTT.

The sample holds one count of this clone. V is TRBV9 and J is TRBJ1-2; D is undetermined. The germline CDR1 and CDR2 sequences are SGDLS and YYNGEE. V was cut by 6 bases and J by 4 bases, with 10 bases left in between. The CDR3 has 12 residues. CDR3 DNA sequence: TGTGCCAGCATGCGGGTCTCCTATGGCTACACCTTC. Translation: CASMRVSYGYTF.

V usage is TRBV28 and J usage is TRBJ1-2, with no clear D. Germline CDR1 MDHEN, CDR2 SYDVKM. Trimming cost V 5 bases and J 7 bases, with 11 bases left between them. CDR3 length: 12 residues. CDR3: CASSAWRGGYTF. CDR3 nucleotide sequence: TGTGCCAGCAGTGCCTGGCGGGGTGGCTACACCTTC.

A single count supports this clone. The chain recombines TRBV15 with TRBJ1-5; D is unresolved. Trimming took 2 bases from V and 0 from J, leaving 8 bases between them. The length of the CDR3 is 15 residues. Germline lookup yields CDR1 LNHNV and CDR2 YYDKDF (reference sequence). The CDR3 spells CATSRSDISNQPQHF. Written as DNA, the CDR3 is TGTGCCACCAGCAGATCCGACATTAGCAATCAGCCCCAGCATTTT.

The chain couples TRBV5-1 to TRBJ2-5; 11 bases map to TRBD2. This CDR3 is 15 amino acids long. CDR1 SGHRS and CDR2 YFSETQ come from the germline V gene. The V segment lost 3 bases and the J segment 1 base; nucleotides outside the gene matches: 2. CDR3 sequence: CASSSGTSGQETQYF. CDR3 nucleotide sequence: TGCGCCAGCAGCTCGGGGACTAGCGGCCAAGAGACCCAGTACTTC.

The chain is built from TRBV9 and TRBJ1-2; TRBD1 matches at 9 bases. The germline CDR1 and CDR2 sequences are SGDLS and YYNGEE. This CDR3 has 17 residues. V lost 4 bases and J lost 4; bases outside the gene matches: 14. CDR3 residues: CASSTSRDRVGGYGYTF. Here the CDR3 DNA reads TGTGCCAGCAGCACGTCCCGGGACAGGGTGGGCGGCTATGGCTACACCTTC. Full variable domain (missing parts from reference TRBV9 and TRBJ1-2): DSGVTQTPKHLITATGQRVTLRCSPRSGDLSVYWYQQSLDQGLQFLIQYYNGEERAKGNILERFSAQQFPDLHSELNLSSLELGDSALYFCASSTSRDRVGGYGYTFGSGTRLTVV.

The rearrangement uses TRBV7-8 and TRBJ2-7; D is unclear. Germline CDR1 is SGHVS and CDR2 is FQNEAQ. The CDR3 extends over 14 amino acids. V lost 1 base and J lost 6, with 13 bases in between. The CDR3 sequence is CASSLGLGVGEQYF. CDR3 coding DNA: TGTGCCAGCAGCTTAGGGCTTGGGGTTGGCGAGCAGTACTTC.

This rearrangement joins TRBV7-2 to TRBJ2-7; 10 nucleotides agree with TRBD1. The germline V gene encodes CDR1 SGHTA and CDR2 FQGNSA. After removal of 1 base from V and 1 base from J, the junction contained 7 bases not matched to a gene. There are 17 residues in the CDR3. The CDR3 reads CASSLEGDRGASYEQYF. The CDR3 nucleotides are TGTGCCAGCAGCTTAGAGGGGGACAGGGGAGCATCCTACGAGCAGTACTTC. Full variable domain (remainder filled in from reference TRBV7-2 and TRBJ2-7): GAGVSQSPSNKVTEKGKDVELRCDPISGHTALYWYRQSLGQGLEFLIYFQGNSAPDKSGLPSDRFSAERTGGSVSTLTIQRTQQEDSAVYLCASSLEGDRGASYEQYFGPGTRLTVT.

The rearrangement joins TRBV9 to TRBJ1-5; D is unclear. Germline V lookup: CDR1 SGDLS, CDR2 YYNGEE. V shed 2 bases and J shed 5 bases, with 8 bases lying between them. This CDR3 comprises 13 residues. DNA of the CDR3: TGTGCCAGCAGCGTGGGCCTCCATCAGCCCCAGCATTTT. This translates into CASSVGLHQPQHF. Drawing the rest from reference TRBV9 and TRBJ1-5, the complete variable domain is DSGVTQTPKHLITATGQRVTLRCSPRSGDLSVYWYQQSLDQGLQFLIQYYNGEERAKGNILERFSAQQFPDLHSELNLSSLELGDSALYFCASSVGLHQPQHFGDGTRLSIL.

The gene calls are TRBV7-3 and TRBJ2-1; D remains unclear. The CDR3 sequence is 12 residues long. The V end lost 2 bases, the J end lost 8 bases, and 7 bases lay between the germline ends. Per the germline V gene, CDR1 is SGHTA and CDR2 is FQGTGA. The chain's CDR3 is CASSLGRDEQFF. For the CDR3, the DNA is TGTGCCAGCAGCTTAGGTCGGGATGAGCAGTTCTTC.

CDR3 in amino acids: CAISESRGLAGSYNEQFF. The CDR3 nucleotides read TGTGCCATCAGTGAGTCCCGGGGGCTCGCCGGCTCCTACAATGAGCAGTTCTTC. The chain is built from TRBV10-3 and TRBJ2-1; either TRBD1 or TRBD2 may fit D (6 bases each). Between the trimmed V and J ends, which lost 0 bases and 0 bases, there was a span of 15 bases. CDR1 and CDR2 from the germline V gene are ENHRY and SYGVKD. The CDR3 is made up of 18 amino acids.